The clone carrying this T cell receptor (beta chain) was seen only a few times. Its antigen remains unidentified. This sample is part of a study of Ad26.COV2.S vaccination and SARS-CoV-2 variants. The study, taken as a whole, reports: Compared with placebo recipients, vaccine recipients had higher spike-specific TCR breadth.

Produced via immunoSEQ multiplex PCR; TCRdb's table is partial and in-frame only. This sample has 350,000 to 500,000 clones; 90% occur once, and the top ten carry under 4.5%. Germline CDR1 SGHRS, CDR2 YFSETQ. Trimming removed 3 bases at V and 7 bases at J, with 20 bases between. This CDR3 has 15 amino acids. Treatment of the sample: roughly 19 received Ad26.COV2.S at low or high dose, single or two shots; about five received placebo; per-sample allocation not given. Collection of the samples took place on day 63 after the first injection of vaccine or placebo. Boston provided a donor who was an adult aged 18-55 years.

The V call is TRBV5-1, the J call TRBJ2-7; D is ambiguous. The source is a person aged 18-65 years who received the Ad26.COV2.S COVID-19 vaccine or a placebo. The input for sequencing was peripheral blood, taken in a trial of Ad26.COV2.S vaccine versus placebo. CDR3 in amino acids: CASSSSLDRKQEQYF. CDR3 nucleotides: TGCGCCAGCAGCTCCAGTCTTGATAGGAAACAGGAGCAGTACTTC.